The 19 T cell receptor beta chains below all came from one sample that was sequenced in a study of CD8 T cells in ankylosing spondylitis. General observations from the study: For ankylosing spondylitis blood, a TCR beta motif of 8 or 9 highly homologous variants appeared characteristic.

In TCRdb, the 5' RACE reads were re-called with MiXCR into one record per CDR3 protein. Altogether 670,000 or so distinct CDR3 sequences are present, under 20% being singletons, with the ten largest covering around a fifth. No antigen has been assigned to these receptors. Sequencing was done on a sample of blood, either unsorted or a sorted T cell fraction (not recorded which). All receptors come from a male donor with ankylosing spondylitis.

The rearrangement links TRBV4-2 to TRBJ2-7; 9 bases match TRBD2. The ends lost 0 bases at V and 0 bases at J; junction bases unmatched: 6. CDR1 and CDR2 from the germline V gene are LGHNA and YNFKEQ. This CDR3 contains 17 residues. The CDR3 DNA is TGTGCCAGCAGCCAAGATAACCCTAGCGGGGCCTCCTACGAGCAGTACTTC. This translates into CASSQDNPSGASYEQYF.

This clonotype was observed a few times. CDR3 in amino acids: CASSPNLGRPWDTQYF. Written as DNA, the CDR3 is TGCGCCAGCAGCCCGAACTTGGGACGCCCGTGGGATACGCAGTATTTT. The chain is built from TRBV4-3 and TRBJ2-3; perhaps D is TRBD1 or TRBD2 (5 bases each). Looked up from germline, CDR1 is LGHNA and CDR2 is YSLEER. The CDR3 runs to 16 residues. With 4 bases removed from V and 6 bases from J, the gap between germline ends came to 20 bases.

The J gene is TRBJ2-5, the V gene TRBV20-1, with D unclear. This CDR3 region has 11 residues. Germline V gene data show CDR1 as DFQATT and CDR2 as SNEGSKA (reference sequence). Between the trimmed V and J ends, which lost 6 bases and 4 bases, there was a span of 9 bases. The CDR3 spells CSAGRGETQYF. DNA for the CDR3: TGCAGTGCGGGAAGAGGAGAGACCCAGTACTTC.

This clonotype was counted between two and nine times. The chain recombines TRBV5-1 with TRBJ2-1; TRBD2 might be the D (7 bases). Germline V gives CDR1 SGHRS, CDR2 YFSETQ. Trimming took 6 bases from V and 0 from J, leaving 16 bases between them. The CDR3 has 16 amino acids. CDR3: CASTWGGGSSYNEQFF. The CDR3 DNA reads TGCGCCAGCACCTGGGGGGGCGGGAGCTCCTACAATGAGCAGTTCTTC.

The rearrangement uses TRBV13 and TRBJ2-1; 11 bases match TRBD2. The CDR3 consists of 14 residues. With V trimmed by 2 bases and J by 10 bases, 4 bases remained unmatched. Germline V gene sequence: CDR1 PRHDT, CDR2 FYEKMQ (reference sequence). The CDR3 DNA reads TGTGCCAGCAGCTTAATGGCTAGCGGGGGGGAGCAGTTCTTC. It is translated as CASSLMASGGEQFF.

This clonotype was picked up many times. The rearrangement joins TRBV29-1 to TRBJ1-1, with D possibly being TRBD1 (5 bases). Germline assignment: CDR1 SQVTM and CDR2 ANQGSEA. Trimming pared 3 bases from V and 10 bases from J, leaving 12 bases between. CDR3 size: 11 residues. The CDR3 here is CSVDSDSIAFF. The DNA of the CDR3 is TGCAGCGTTGATAGCGACAGTATAGCTTTCTTT.

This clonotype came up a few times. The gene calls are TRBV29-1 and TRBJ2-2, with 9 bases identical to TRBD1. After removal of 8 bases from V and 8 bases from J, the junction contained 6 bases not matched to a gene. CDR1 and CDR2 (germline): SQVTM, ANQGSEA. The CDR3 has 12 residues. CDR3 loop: CSTTGGPGELFF. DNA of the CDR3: TGCAGCACGACAGGGGGACCGGGGGAGCTGTTTTTT.

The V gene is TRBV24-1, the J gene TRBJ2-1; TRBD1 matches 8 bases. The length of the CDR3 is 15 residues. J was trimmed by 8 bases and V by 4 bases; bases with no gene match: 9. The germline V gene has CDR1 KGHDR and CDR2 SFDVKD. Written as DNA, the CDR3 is TGTGCCACCAGTGACCCAGGGGGCGTTAGCTATGAGCAGTTCTTC. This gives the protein CATSDPGGVSYEQFF.

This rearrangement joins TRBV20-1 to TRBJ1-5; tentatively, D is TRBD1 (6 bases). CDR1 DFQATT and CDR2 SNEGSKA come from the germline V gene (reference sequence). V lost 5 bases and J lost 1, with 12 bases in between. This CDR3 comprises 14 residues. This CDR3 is CSAAPGASNQPQHF. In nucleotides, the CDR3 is TGCAGTGCTGCCCCAGGGGCCAGCAATCAGCCCCAGCATTTT.

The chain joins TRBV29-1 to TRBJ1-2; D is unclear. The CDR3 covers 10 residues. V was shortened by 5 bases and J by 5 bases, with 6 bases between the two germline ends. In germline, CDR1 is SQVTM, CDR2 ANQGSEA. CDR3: CSVHDYGYTF. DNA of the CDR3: TGCAGCGTTCATGATTATGGCTACACCTTC.

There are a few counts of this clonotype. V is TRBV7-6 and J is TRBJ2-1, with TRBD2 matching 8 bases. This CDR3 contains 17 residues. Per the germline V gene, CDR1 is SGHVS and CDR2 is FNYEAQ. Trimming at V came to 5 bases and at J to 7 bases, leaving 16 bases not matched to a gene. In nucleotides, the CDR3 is TGTGCCAGCAGCGCCGTCGGGACTAGGGGATCTGGGAATGAGCAGTTCTTC. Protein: CASSAVGTRGSGNEQFF.

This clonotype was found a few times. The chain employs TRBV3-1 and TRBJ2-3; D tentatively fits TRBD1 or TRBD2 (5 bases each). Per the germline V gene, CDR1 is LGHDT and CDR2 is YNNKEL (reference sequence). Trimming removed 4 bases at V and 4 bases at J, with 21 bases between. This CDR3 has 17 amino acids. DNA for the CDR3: TGTGCCAGCAGCCCCTCCTCCGGGACCTCAAAACCAGATACGCAGTATTTT. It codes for CASSPSSGTSKPDTQYF.

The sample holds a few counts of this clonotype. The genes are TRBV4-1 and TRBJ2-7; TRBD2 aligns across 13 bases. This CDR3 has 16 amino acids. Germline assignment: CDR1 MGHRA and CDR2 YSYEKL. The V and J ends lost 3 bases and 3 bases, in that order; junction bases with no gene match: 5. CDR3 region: CASSQTGTSGVYEQYF. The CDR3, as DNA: TGCGCCAGCAGCCAGACCGGGACTAGCGGGGTCTACGAGCAGTACTTC.

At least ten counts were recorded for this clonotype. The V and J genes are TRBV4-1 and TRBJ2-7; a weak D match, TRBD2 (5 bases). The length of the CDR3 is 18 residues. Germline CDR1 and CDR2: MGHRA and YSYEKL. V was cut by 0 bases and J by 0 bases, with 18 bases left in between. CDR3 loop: CASSQDFSGIDSSYEQYF. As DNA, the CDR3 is TGCGCCAGCAGCCAAGACTTCTCGGGGATTGATAGCTCCTACGAGCAGTACTTC.

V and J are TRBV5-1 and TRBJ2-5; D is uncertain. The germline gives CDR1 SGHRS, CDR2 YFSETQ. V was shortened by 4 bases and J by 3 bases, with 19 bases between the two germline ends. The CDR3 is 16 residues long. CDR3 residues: CASSPRAAGIKETQYF. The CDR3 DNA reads TGCGCCAGCAGCCCTCGGGCAGCCGGAATTAAAGAGACCCAGTACTTC. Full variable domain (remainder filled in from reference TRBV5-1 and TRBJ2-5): KAGVTQTPRYLIKTRGQQVTLSCSPISGHRSVSWYQQTPGQGLQFLFEYFSETQRNKGNFPGRFSGRQFSNSRSEMNVSTLELGDSALYLCASSPRAAGIKETQYFGPGTRLLVL.

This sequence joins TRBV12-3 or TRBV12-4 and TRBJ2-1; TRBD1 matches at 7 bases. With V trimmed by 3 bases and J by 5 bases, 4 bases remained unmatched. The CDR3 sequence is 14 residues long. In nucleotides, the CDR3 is TGTGCCAGCAGTTTTTCGGGACAGAACAATGAGCAGTTCTTC. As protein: CASSFSGQNNEQFF.

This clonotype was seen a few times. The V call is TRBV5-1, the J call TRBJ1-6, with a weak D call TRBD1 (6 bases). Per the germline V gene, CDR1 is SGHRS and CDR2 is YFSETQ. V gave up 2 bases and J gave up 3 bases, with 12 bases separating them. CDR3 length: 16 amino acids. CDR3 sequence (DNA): TGCGCCAGCAGCTTCGCCGGGGGCTTCTATAATTCACCCCTCCACTTT. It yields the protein CASSFAGGFYNSPLHF. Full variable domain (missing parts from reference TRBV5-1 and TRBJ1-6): KAGVTQTPRYLIKTRGQQVTLSCSPISGHRSVSWYQQTPGQGLQFLFEYFSETQRNKGNFPGRFSGRQFSNSRSEMNVSTLELGDSALYLCASSFAGGFYNSPLHFGNGTRLTVT.

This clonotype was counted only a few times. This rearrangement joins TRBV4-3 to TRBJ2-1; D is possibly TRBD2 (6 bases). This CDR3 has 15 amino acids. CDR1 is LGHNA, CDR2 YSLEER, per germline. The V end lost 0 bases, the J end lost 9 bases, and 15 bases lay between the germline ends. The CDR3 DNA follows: TGCGCCAGCAGCCAAGAACTCCGCGGGATTCCTGAGCAGTTCTTC. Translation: CASSQELRGIPEQFF.

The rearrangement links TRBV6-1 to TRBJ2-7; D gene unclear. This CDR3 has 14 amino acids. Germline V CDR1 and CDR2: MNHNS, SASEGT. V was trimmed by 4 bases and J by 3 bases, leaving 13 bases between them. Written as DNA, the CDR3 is TGTGCCAGCAGTGCGTCAGACACGTTCTACGAGCAGTACTTC. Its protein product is CASSASDTFYEQYF.